This T cell receptor (beta chain) was recorded in a study of PD-1 blockade in classical Hodgkin lymphoma (TCRdb year 2020). Study-level background: Nivolumab dosing was 3 mg/kg intravenously every 2 weeks, continuing until either disease progression or unacceptable toxicity. A peripheral blood immune signature of response to PD-1 blockade in classical Hodgkin lymphoma was defined using TCR beta sequencing and CyTOF. Study-wide findings and limitations: Newly diagnosed patients were reported to have lower baseline TCR diversity than healthy donors, and relapsed/refractory patients were reported to have lower baseline TCR diversity still. Baseline diversity similar to that of newly diagnosed patients was observed in trial patients achieving complete response, whereas significantly lower diversity was observed in partial responders and progressors. A significant rise by C4D1 was seen in CD4+ but not CD8+ TCR diversity (p=0.0027 vs p=0.16), with the rise being most apparent in complete responders (p=0.02). Patients starting nivolumab less than 1 year after ASCT had lower diversity and were excluded from later analyses to avoid confounding by immune reconstitution. The study was restricted to a single clinical trial cohort, and the causes of repertoire differences, possibly disease activity or prior therapy, were left undefined.

A remark on this clone: Its binding antigen is unknown. Base qualities are not provided; no much larger clone lies one nucleotide away.

The Qiagen DNeasy kit was used to extract genomic DNA from unsorted PBMCs and from the negatively selected CD4+ and CD8+ fractions. Using primers that anneal to V and J segments, immunoSEQ multiplex PCR amplified the TCR beta CDR3 regions. A synthetic immune receptor repertoire was used to minimize amplification bias, and any residual bias was removed computationally once sequencing was done. From the authors' description of their analysis: Custom Python scripts were used to quantify repertoire diversity as the Shannon entropy index. Unsorted, CD4+ and CD8+ repertoires were analyzed separately, except in combined analyses where CD4+ and CD8+ sequences were merged in silico. A clone counted as expanded when the clone's frequency after treatment rose at least 2-fold relative to C1D1, and clones undetected at baseline were given a pseudocount of 0.5. Clones with 0 or 1 copy at C1D1 were classified as singleton clones, and clones with 2 or more copies were classified as non-singleton clones. Clones expanded in unsorted samples were annotated as CD4+, CD8+ or unknown by matching protein sequences in sorted samples from the same patient. Wilcoxon tests were applied to paired samples to test diversity changes from C1D1 to C4D1. Entries here come from immuneACCESS through TCRdb and include only in-frame sequences with V and J called. Some clones fail to appear in such tables; in the studies checked, an unresolved V gene covers under half of the shortfall, and the cause of the remainder is unknown. For V, J and clone size, that table is used; D and trimming come from the DNA. The sample profile shows 17,000 or so clones; about 82% of them were found once. The ten largest clonotypes hold 1% of the sample.

V and J lose 0 bases and 5 bases, and a span of 5 bases separates them. CDR1 and CDR2 are read off the germline V gene as KGHSH and LQKENI. Spanning cysteine to phenylalanine, the CDR3 consists of 13 amino acids. Only the CDR3 portion is preserved as DNA: 39 bases, with reading frame beginning at the first base. The intended sense of this specimen's time point label: cycle 1 day 1 (C1D1), immediately before nivolumab initiation. All trial patients had relapsed after autologous stem cell transplantation, with cohorts A, B and C differing in prior brentuximab vedotin exposure. CD4+ T cells were purified from thawed PBMCs by magnetic negative selection with a Miltenyi CD4+ T cell isolation kit. A total of over 55 patients with relapsed/refractory classical Hodgkin lymphoma made up the trial cohort, and each patient's best overall response was complete response, partial response or progressive disease. Single-agent nivolumab was administered to trial patients in the multi-cohort phase II CheckMate 205 trial. An independent review committee assessed best overall response by applying the 2007 International Working Group response criteria. Trial PBMCs were obtained immediately prior to nivolumab initiation (C1D1) and on therapy at cycle 2 day 1 and cycle 4 day 1. Peripheral blood was collected in 8 mL Vacutainer Cell Preparation Tubes, from which PBMCs were isolated by centrifugation and then cryopreserved. Purified CD4+ and CD8+ fractions were prepared only for cases where an additional PBMC sample was available. Magnetically labelled cells were depleted on LS columns in a quadroMACS separator, and the flow-through was collected as the purified fraction.

The clonotype originates from a human donor with classical Hodgkin lymphoma. Specimen: CD4+ T cells from blood, collected at baseline. The chain employs TRBV18 and TRBJ2-1; the D gene is not confidently resolved. The CDR3 protein: CASSPPGHNEQFF. The DNA is as follows: TGTGCCAGCTCACCACCCGGGCACAATGAGCAGTTCTTC.